The clone carrying this TCR beta chain was seen a few times. The iRepertoire nested amplicon-rescue multiplex PCR amplified TCR alpha and beta CDR3s from RNA. MiXCR was run by TCRdb on the multiplex PCR reads, yielding one entry per CDR3 protein. The table records some 180,000 distinct CDR3 sequences, about 31% of them present only once. CDR1 and CDR2 (germline): SQVTM, ANQGSEA. The CDR3 spans 14 residues. Losses at the gene ends were 5 bases for V and 5 bases for J; bases not matched to a gene: 10. These data are taken from a study of glioma-infiltrating T cells. The material sequenced was glioma tissue, nonneoplastic brain tissue, or PBMCs (not recorded which). This chain joins TRBV29-1 and TRBJ2-7; TRBD1 aligns across 9 bases. The TCR was taken from a human donor with low-grade glioma or glioblastoma, undergoing nonglioma brain surgery, or in good health (not recorded which). The CDR3 nucleotides read TGCAGCGTTCTCGTCGGGACAGGGATCCACGAGCAGTACTTC. Translation: CSVLVGTGIHEQYF.